This T cell receptor beta chain came from a study of T cells in Graves' hyperthyroidism and ophthalmopathy. Amplified regions were TCR beta CDR3 sequences from RNA transcripts. With the HTBI primer set, the TCR CDR3 went through a first round of RT-PCR. A single record per CDR3 protein comes from TCRdb applying MiXCR to the multiplex PCR reads. The sample gives 500,000 to 650,000 distinct CDR3 sequences, approximately 14% of which show up once; over 11% is in the top ten. Details on this clonotype: The antigen remains undetermined. Possible read error: a much larger clone is one base away.

Germline-derived CDR1 and CDR2 are SQVTM and ANQGSEA. CDR3 length: 12 amino acids. Study-level findings and limits: Blood samples included most of the expanded thyroid clonotypes exceeding 0.001.

Graves' hyperthyroidism is called stable when ophthalmopathy does not progress within 18 months. Lactation, pregnancy, other autoimmune disease or uncontrolled infection excluded patients. PBMCs came from 10 ml fresh peripheral blood. The source material was blood. The source is a woman in her forties with Graves' hyperthyroidism. The chain is built from TRBV29-1 and TRBJ2-7, with 9 bases aligning to TRBD1. CDR3 in DNA: TGCAGGGTTGGGGACAGGGTCTACGAGCAGTACTTC. Amino acids: CRVGDRVYEQYF.